This T cell receptor beta chain came from a study of regulatory T cells in long-lasting Graves disease. Arm-PCR with iRepertoire HTBI primers amplified the CDR3 regions for these TCR beta libraries. Original handling: Gene usage covered 62 TRBV and 11 to 15 TRBJ segments. One entry per CDR3 protein, called by TCRdb with MiXCR from the multiplex PCR reads. The V and J calls were not made by the authors but by TCRdb's processing. The data show 300,000 to 450,000 distinct CDR3 sequences, 15% to 17% seen once. Time point reported: newly diagnosed GD, antithyroid drugs for less than 3 months. PBMCs were the source of the RNA used for TCR sequencing. The V gene end was trimmed by 8 bases and the J gene end by 2 bases; junction bases not matched to a gene: 8. CDR1 MGHDK and CDR2 SYGVNS come from the germline V gene. The length of the CDR3 is 15 residues.

This chain uses TRBV25-1 with TRBJ2-1, with 8 bases fitting TRBD2. This specimen consisted of peripheral blood mononuclear cells (PBMCs), obtained at new diagnosis, from a patient treated with antithyroid drugs. The TCR was taken from a female donor with Graves disease. The CDR3 coding sequence is TGTGCCAGCCTCGTCGCGGGGGGCCCCTACAATGAGCAGTTCTTC. Protein product: CASLVAGGPYNEQFF.